One and the same sample provided the 29 T cell receptor beta chains below, sequenced in a study of blood T cell repertoires in COVID-19. Measured with immunoSEQ multiplex PCR; TCRdb has only the in-frame clones, and not every one. The data hold 300,000 to 350,000 clones, with about 87% observed a single time. The sample taken for sequencing was peripheral blood. The receptors come from a man aged 25 to 45 with COVID-19, enrolled during active disease.

V is TRBV6-6 and J is TRBJ1-1; no clear D gene. Germline CDR1 reads MNHNY; CDR2 reads SVGAGI (reference sequence). Trimming removed 4 bases from V and 5 bases from J, with 5 bases in between. The CDR3 is 11 residues long. The CDR3: CASSSFTEAFF. The CDR3 DNA sequence: TGTGCCAGCAGTTCATTTACTGAAGCTTTCTTT.

The chain couples TRBV4-3 to TRBJ2-2, with D tentatively TRBD2 (6 bases). Germline assignment: CDR1 LGHNA and CDR2 YSLEER. The V gene lost 0 bases and the J gene lost 5 bases, with 10 bases spanning the gap. The CDR3 contains 15 residues. The DNA of the CDR3 is TGCGCCAGCAGCCAAGAGGGTGGGAGGACCGGGGAGCTGTTTTTT. Residues: CASSQEGGRTGELFF.

The rearrangement uses TRBV7-9 and TRBJ2-1; maybe TRBD2 (6 bases). V was pared by 4 bases and J by 4 bases, with 11 bases between. Per germline, CDR1 SEHNR and CDR2 FQNEAQ (reference sequence). The CDR3 runs 14 residues. The CDR3 loop is CASSSTGGYNEQFF. In nucleotides, the CDR3 is TGTGCCAGCAGCTCAACTGGGGGGTACAATGAGCAGTTCTTC.

J is TRBJ1-2 and V is TRBV19; 10 bases map to TRBD1. The CDR3 is 14 residues long. Unmatched junction bases numbered 11, after V lost 8 bases and J lost 8 bases. CDR1 and CDR2 (germline): LNHDA, SQIVND (reference sequence). The CDR3 DNA reads TGTGCCAGTCCCGTTCCCGGGACAGGGGCAGGCTACACCTTC. The encoded protein is CASPVPGTGAGYTF.

The genes are TRBV19 and TRBJ1-1; TRBD1 aligns across 9 bases. Germline loops: CDR1 LNHDA, CDR2 SQIVND (reference sequence). The CDR3 has 15 amino acids. V was clipped by 3 bases and J by 0 bases; unmatched bases: 2. This CDR3 reads CASSIGQGMNTEAFF. DNA for the CDR3: TGTGCCAGTAGTATCGGACAGGGGATGAACACTGAAGCTTTCTTT.

The rearrangement links TRBV6-6 to TRBJ2-3, with TRBD2 identical over 9 bases. This CDR3 region has 14 residues. V lost 6 bases, J lost 10 bases, and 11 bases stayed unmatched. Germline loops: CDR1 MNHNY, CDR2 SVGAGI (reference sequence). The CDR3 region is CASSQSGGPLAQYF. CDR3 in DNA: TGTGCCAGCAGCCAGAGCGGGGGGCCCCTTGCGCAGTATTTT.

V is TRBV27 and J is TRBJ2-7, with D possibly being TRBD1 (6 bases). The CDR3 covers 13 residues. The V end was cut by 5 bases, the J end by 9 bases, with 17 bases between. Per the germline V gene, CDR1 is MNHEY and CDR2 is SMNVEV (reference sequence). CDR3 in DNA: TGTGCCAGCAGTACCCCGGACAGCCCCCGGCAGTACTTC. The encoded protein is CASSTPDSPRQYF.

A note on this clone: This specimen includes other DNA sequences encoding the same CDR3. The CDR3: CASSLSGDTQYF. DNA of the CDR3: TGTGCCAGCAGCTTAAGCGGGGATACGCAGTATTTT. The chain has TRBV7-2 and TRBJ2-3, with D possibly TRBD2 on 6 matching bases. The CDR3 has 12 residues. V lost 2 bases to trimming and J lost 6 bases, with 6 bases between them. Germline values: CDR1 SGHTA, CDR2 FQGNSA.

This chain joins TRBV5-4 and TRBJ1-1; TRBD1 agrees at 10 bases. The CDR3 extends over 14 amino acids. Germline CDR1 is SGHNT and CDR2 is YYREEE (reference sequence). Trimming took 3 bases from V and 6 from J; bases not matched to a gene: 5. CDR3 region: CASSSGQGFAEAFF. The CDR3 nucleotides read TGTGCCAGCAGCTCGGGACAGGGGTTCGCTGAAGCTTTCTTT.

The chain is built from TRBV28 and TRBJ2-7, with TRBD1 matching 10 bases. Germline trimming cut 6 bases from V and 2 bases from J; bases unmatched to any gene: 7. Germline assignment: CDR1 MDHEN and CDR2 SYDVKM. The CDR3 runs to 15 residues. CDR3 in amino acids: CASSRGTGVAYEQYF. For the CDR3, the DNA is TGTGCCAGCAGCAGGGGGACAGGGGTGGCCTACGAGCAGTACTTC. The entire variable domain, with the rest obtained from reference TRBV28 and TRBJ2-7, is as follows: DVKVTQSSRYLVKRTGEKVFLECVQDMDHENMFWYRQDPGLGLRLIYFSYDVKMKEKGDIPEGYSVSREKKERFSLILESASTNQTSMYLCASSRGTGVAYEQYFGPGTRLTVT.

V gene TRBV7-9 combines with J gene TRBJ2-2; a possible D gene is TRBD2 (6 bases). Trimming pared 3 bases from V and 4 bases from J, leaving 9 bases between. Germline V gene sequence: CDR1 SEHNR, CDR2 FQNEAQ (reference sequence). The CDR3 spans 14 residues. The DNA of the CDR3 is TGTGCCAGCAGCTTGTACGGGAGCACCGGGGAGCTGTTTTTT. It translates to CASSLYGSTGELFF.

V usage is TRBV30 and J usage is TRBJ2-7; D might be TRBD1 (5 bases). The CDR3 spans 13 residues. The germline V and J ends were trimmed by 2 bases and 7 bases, with 15 bases remaining between them. Per the germline V gene, CDR1 is GTSNPN and CDR2 is SVGIG (reference sequence). The CDR3 DNA follows: TGTGCCTGGAGTAGGGGCCCCAACCGGGAGCAGTACTTC. Encoded protein: CAWSRGPNREQYF.

The V gene is TRBV4-1, the J gene TRBJ2-6; D might be TRBD1 (5 bases). Germline CDR1 is MGHRA and CDR2 is YSYEKL. This CDR3 is 15 amino acids long. Between the trimmed V and J ends, which lost 3 bases and 0 bases, there was a span of 6 bases. CDR3 in DNA: TGCGCCAGCAGCCAGACAGACTCTGGGGCCAACGTCCTGACTTTC. Protein: CASSQTDSGANVLTF.

The V call is TRBV6-4, the J call TRBJ2-5, with 9 nucleotides matching TRBD1. The CDR3 is 15 amino acids. The V gene's germline CDR1 is MRHNA and CDR2 SNTAGT. Trimming took 6 bases from V and 5 from J; bases not matched to a gene: 10. The chain's CDR3 is CASRLQGASRETQYF. The CDR3 DNA is TGTGCCAGCAGACTACAGGGGGCTTCGCGGGAGACCCAGTACTTC.

The chain employs TRBV7-2 and TRBJ1-1; possible D gene TRBD1, 5 bases. Deletions cut 5 bases from V and 1 base from J, with 8 bases between. Germline values: CDR1 SGHTA, CDR2 FQGNSA. The CDR3 has 13 amino acids. For the CDR3, the DNA is TGTGCCAGCAGCCCCACAGGGAACACTGAAGCTTTCTTT. Translating it yields CASSPTGNTEAFF. The full variable domain, with the rest looked up from reference TRBV7-2 and TRBJ1-1, is GAGVSQSPSNKVTEKGKDVELRCDPISGHTALYWYRQSLGQGLEFLIYFQGNSAPDKSGLPSDRFSAERTGGSVSTLTIQRTQQEDSAVYLCASSPTGNTEAFFGQGTRLTVV.

The chain recombines TRBV30 with TRBJ1-3; 7 bases fit TRBD1. The CDR3 loop spans 14 amino acids. Looked up from germline, CDR1 is GTSNPN and CDR2 is SVGIG (reference sequence). The junction had 7 bases not matched to a gene; V was cut back by 8 bases and J by 0 bases. This CDR3 reads CARDSRSSGNTIYF. The CDR3 DNA reads as TGTGCCCGGGACAGCCGGTCCTCTGGAAACACCATATATTTT.

V usage is TRBV10-3 and J usage is TRBJ1-1, with D maybe TRBD1 (5 bases). Per the germline V gene, CDR1 is ENHRY and CDR2 is SYGVKD. The CDR3 loop spans 16 amino acids. The V and J ends lost 0 bases and 6 bases respectively, with 17 bases between them. CDR3 DNA: TGTGCCATCAGTGAGTCTGGCAGGGAAGGAACGCCTGAAGCTTTCTTT. Translated: CAISESGREGTPEAFF.

In this sample, this clone turned up once. The chain combines TRBV14 with TRBJ1-2, with no clear D. Germline-derived CDR1 and CDR2 are SGHDN and FVKESK. V lost 0 bases to trimming and J lost 1 base, with 6 bases between them. The CDR3 consists of 14 residues. Here the CDR3 reads CASSQERFNYGYTF. The CDR3 DNA reads TGTGCCAGCAGCCAAGAACGGTTTAACTATGGCTACACCTTC. Combining the CDR3 with reference TRBV14 and TRBJ1-2 gives the whole variable domain EAGVTQFPSHSVIEKGQTVTLRCDPISGHDNLYWYRRVMGKEIKFLLHFVKESKQDESGMPNNRFLAERTGGTYSTLKVQPAELEDSGVYFCASSQERFNYGYTFGSGTRLTVV.

The rearrangement uses TRBV7-2 and TRBJ1-3, with unresolved D. Germline V gene lookup returns CDR1 SGHTA and CDR2 FQGNSA. V dropped 3 bases and J dropped 0 bases, with 9 bases sitting between them. The CDR3 covers 15 residues. The CDR3 here is CASSFEVSSGNTIYF. DNA for the CDR3: TGTGCCAGCAGCTTCGAGGTCTCCTCTGGAAACACCATATATTTT.

The genes are TRBV15 and TRBJ1-3; the D gene is possibly TRBD1 (6 bases). CDR3 length equals 15 residues. The V end was cut by 3 bases, the J end by 6 bases, with 15 bases between. Germline V CDR1 and CDR2: LNHNV, YYDKDF (reference sequence). The CDR3 sequence is CATSRSWQGTNTIYF. CDR3 coding DNA: TGTGCCACCAGCAGGTCTTGGCAGGGGACAAACACCATATATTTT.

Worth noting for this clone: This clone may be a read error of a much larger clone one base away. This rearrangement joins TRBV7-9 to TRBJ1-2; 7 bases are shared with TRBD1. The trim removed 1 base at V and 4 bases at J, leaving 3 bases unmatched. This CDR3 has 14 residues. Per germline, CDR1 SEHNR and CDR2 FQNEAQ (reference sequence). The CDR3 loop is CASSLGQGSYGYTF. In nucleotides, the CDR3 is TGTGCCAGCAGCTTAGGACAGGGTAGCTATGGCTACACCTTC.

The rearrangement links TRBV7-2 to TRBJ1-6; D unresolved. Between the trimmed V and J ends, which lost 1 base and 6 bases, there was a span of 10 bases. Germline lookup yields CDR1 SGHTA and CDR2 FQGNSA. This CDR3 comprises 15 residues. This CDR3 is CASSLEAGGNSPLHF. The CDR3 DNA reads as TGTGCCAGCAGCTTAGAGGCAGGAGGTAATTCACCCCTCCACTTT.

The V and J genes are TRBV7-3 and TRBJ2-1; no firm D call. This CDR3 region has 15 residues. Germline V gene lookup returns CDR1 SGHTA and CDR2 FQGTGA. V gave up 0 bases and J gave up 7 bases, with 13 bases separating them. The CDR3 is CASSLTAILGNEQFF. The CDR3 DNA reads as TGTGCCAGCAGCTTAACGGCCATCCTCGGGAATGAGCAGTTCTTC.

The chain joins TRBV5-4 to TRBJ2-5; 7 positions agree with TRBD1. Germline loops: CDR1 SGHNT, CDR2 YYREEE (reference sequence). V was clipped by 4 bases and J by 3 bases; unmatched bases: 6. This CDR3 is 14 amino acids long. The CDR3 loop is CASSRTGAEETQYF. For the CDR3, the DNA is TGTGCCAGCAGCCGGACAGGAGCCGAAGAGACCCAGTACTTC.

This chain joins TRBV19 and TRBJ2-7; 9 bases fit TRBD1. J lost 6 bases, V lost 10 bases, and 16 bases had no gene match. This CDR3 has 15 residues. The germline CDR1 and CDR2 sequences are LNHDA and SQIVND (reference sequence). CDR3 in amino acids: CATRPPGQGRGEQYF. The CDR3 DNA is TGTGCCACCCGGCCTCCCGGACAGGGGAGGGGCGAGCAGTACTTC.

The table lists this clone with a few counts. The CDR3 DNA sequence: TGCAGTGCTAGAGTGGGGGGAAACATATATTTT. This codes for CSARVGGNIYF. This chain uses TRBV20-1 with TRBJ1-3, with TRBD1 as a possible D gene (5 bases). CDR3 length: 11 amino acids. Germline CDR1 and CDR2: DFQATT and SNEGSKA (reference sequence). V was trimmed by 1 base and J by 12 bases, leaving 10 bases between them.

The chain links TRBV2 to TRBJ1-4; 10 positions agree with TRBD1. Losses at the gene ends were 6 bases for V and 8 bases for J; bases not matched to a gene: 9. Germline loops: CDR1 SNHLY, CDR2 FYNNEI. This CDR3 has 15 amino acids. CDR3 DNA sequence: TGTGCCAGCAGCTTCGGACAGGGGGGTTTCGAAAAACTGTTTTTT. Its translation: CASSFGQGGFEKLFF.

The chain employs TRBV6-5 and TRBJ2-2, with D possibly being TRBD1 (6 bases). Trimming stripped 4 bases from V and 5 bases from J, with 8 bases between. The CDR3 has 13 amino acids. Germline CDR1 reads MNHEY; CDR2 reads SVGAGI. The DNA for the CDR3 is TGTGCCAGCAGTTTTACAGGGACCGGGGAGCTGTTTTTT. Translated, it gives CASSFTGTGELFF.

The V and J genes are TRBV21-1 and TRBJ2-7; the table's D call of TRBD2 was not tested on the DNA. TRBV21-1 is termed a pseudogene. The CDR3 sequence is 13 residues long. CDR3 region: CASSKMRPYEQYF. CDR3 nucleotide sequence: TGTGCCAGCAGCAAAATGAGGCCCTACGAGCAGTACTTC.